This TCR beta chain was sequenced during a study of monozygotic twins with inflammatory bowel disease (dated by TCRdb to between 2018 and 2021). Background for the entire study: In total, approximately 30 monozygotic twin pairs made up the full study: 19 Danish pairs, all IBD-discordant, plus nine German pairs, of which four were IBD-concordant and five were IBD-discordant. Each individual had, on average, about 151 000 unique TCRalpha sequences and 181 000 unique TCRbeta sequences available for analysis. Disease-associated traits were sought mainly through comparisons between IBD patients and their genetically identical healthy co-twins within discordant pairs. The research as a whole found: Because patients were on differing immunosuppressive treatments, the repertoires may have picked up extra background noise and inter-individual variability. The results gave no support for a single strong signal or clonotype linked to IBD. Concordant and discordant twins showed no difference in repertoire similarity, possibly because of limited statistical power. Compared with healthy twins, IBD patients had fewer clonotypes in common with other individuals, a difference most pronounced in patients showing signs of disease activity. Distinction between different T cell subtypes could not be achieved in the analysis. A decrease in TCRbeta repertoire diversity, as measured by inverse Simpson index, was observed in IBD patients compared with their healthy co-twins.

In the case of this clonotype: The antigen it recognizes is unknown.

From each donor, a roughly 2.6 ml peripheral blood sample was collected into PAXgene tubes and stored at -80 degrees C. Without T cell sorting, total RNA was isolated from whole blood using the PAXgene blood miRNA kit on an automated QIAcube. Peripheral blood from monozygotic twin pairs concordant or discordant for inflammatory bowel disease was subjected to deep TCRalpha and TCRbeta repertoire profiling with unique molecular barcoding. Smoking habits were recorded for all twin pairs, and individuals were classified as current, former or never smokers. Library construction relied on 5' RACE. Preparation of each TCR library used around 3,500 ng of total RNA. cDNA was synthesized with SMARTScribe reverse transcriptase in eight separate reactions per sample. During cDNA synthesis, template switching was used to introduce unique molecular identifiers that contained a 6-nucleotide sample barcode. Amplification of TCRalpha and TCRbeta cDNA involved two nested PCRs of about 15 and 9 cycles, and each PCR was followed by bead purification. Before amplification, the cDNA was both treated with uracil DNA-glycosylase and purified with the QIAquick PCR purification kit. In the second PCR, Illumina TruSeq-compatible adapters and sample-specific barcodes were added. TapeStation and Qubit were used to check library quality and concentration, and 5 to 5.5 ng of each library was pooled. The pooled libraries were sequenced with 2 x 100 bp reads and custom sequencing primers on an Illumina HiSeq2500 single-index Rapid Run. On the study's bioinformatics: MiGEC version 1.2.6 was used for UMI-based consensus assembly, which corrected PCR and sequencing errors. MiXCR version 2.1.1 handled V(D)J alignment, clonotype assembly and CDR3 extraction. Normalisation of gene usage, clonotype sharing and MAIT/NKT TCR abundance was achieved by analysing the top 1000, 10 000 and 20 000 clonotypes per sample. After downsampling to 27 000 UMIs, diversity was calculated as the inverse Simpson index using the vegan R package. Paired Mann-Whitney U tests were applied to discordant twin pairs, and Benjamini-Hochberg correction was used for multiple testing. Reprocessed by TCRdb, the reads give a single entry per CDR3 protein sequence, without DNA. It is TCRdb's table, rather than the study itself, that gives the V and J calls and clone size. This sample's records show around 150,000 distinct CDR3 sequences. Under 3.5% of the sample goes to the ten largest clones.

CDR1 SGHNT and CDR2 YYREEE were looked up in the germline V gene (reference sequence). Inclusive of the bounding cysteine and phenylalanine, the CDR3 is 15 residues long. Only the protein sequence is given. The chain couples TRBV5-4 to TRBJ2-1. The sequence was obtained from a human donor with ulcerative colitis or Crohn's disease, or a healthy co-twin of an affected twin (not recorded which). The source material was blood. The encoded CDR3 is CASSLEPRIDNEQFF.